What follows describes a single T cell receptor (beta chain). Its antigen is unidentified. The data derive from a study of T cells in tuberculosis. Whole-study results and caveats: GMM-specific TCRs were nearer to active tuberculosis alpha repertoires, suggesting expansion.

The assay was immunoSEQ multiplex PCR, and TCRdb's table has in-frame clones only and misses some. The profile covers 30,000 to 40,000 clones, with approximately 93% appearing a single time and almost 4.5% taken by the ten largest. Time point denoted: new active TB diagnosis, blood taken before or within 7 days of starting treatment. Germline loops: CDR1 SGHRS, CDR2 YFSETQ. CDR3 length equals 16 residues. V was clipped by 2 bases and J by 6 bases; unmatched bases: 6. The rearrangement joins TRBV5-1 to TRBJ2-1; 12 bases agree with TRBD2. Sequenced here: PBMCs, sampled at tuberculosis diagnosis. The TCR was taken from an adult with tuberculosis. DNA for the CDR3: TGCGCCAGCAGCTTAGAAGGGACTAGCGGGCGCAATGAGCAGTTCTTC. It translates to CASSLEGTSGRNEQFF.